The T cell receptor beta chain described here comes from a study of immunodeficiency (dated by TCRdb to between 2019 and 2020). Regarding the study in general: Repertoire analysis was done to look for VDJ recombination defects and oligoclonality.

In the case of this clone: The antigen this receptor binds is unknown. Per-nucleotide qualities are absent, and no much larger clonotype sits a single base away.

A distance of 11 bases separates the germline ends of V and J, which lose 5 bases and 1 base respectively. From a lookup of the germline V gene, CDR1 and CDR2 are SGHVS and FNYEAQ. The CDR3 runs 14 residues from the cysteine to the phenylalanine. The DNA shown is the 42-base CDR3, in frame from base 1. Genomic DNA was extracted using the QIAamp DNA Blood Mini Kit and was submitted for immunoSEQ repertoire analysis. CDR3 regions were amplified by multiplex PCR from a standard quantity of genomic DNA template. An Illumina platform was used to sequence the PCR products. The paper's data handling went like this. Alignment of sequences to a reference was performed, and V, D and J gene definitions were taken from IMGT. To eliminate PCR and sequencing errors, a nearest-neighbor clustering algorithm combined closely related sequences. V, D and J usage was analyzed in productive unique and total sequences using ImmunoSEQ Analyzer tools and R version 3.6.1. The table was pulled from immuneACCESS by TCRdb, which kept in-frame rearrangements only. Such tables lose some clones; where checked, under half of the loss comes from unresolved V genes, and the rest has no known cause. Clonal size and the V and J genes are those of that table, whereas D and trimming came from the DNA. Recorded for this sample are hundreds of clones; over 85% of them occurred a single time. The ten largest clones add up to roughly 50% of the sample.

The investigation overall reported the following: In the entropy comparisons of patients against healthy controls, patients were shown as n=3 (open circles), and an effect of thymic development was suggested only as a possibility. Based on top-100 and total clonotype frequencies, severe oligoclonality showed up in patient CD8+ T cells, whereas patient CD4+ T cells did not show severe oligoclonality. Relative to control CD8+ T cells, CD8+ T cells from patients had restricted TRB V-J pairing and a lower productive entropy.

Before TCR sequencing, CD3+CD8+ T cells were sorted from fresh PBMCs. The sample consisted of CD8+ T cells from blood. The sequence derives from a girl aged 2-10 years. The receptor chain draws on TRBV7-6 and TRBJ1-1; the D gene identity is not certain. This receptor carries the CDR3 CASSPGPENTEAFF. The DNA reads TGTGCCAGCAGCCCAGGCCCAGAGAACACTGAAGCTTTCTTT.